The 9 T cell receptor beta chains below come from one sample, sequenced in a study of T cell responses to AZD1222 COVID-19 vaccine. Using immunoSEQ multiplex PCR, the repertoire was profiled, and TCRdb retains in-frame clones only, with some absent. The table lists 120,000 or so clones, 87% of them singletons. The material sequenced was peripheral blood, taken on day 0 of AZD1222 vaccination. The receptors were sampled from an adult in good health.

This clone was seen a single time. The chain links TRBV10-3 to TRBJ2-1, with 8 bases fitting TRBD2. V was pared by 2 bases and J by 5 bases, with 8 bases of the junction left unmatched. The V gene's germline CDR1 is ENHRY and CDR2 SYGVKD. There are 16 residues in the CDR3. CDR3 DNA sequence: TGTGCCATCAGTGAGGGACAGCGGGGGACCAACAATGAGCAGTTCTTC. It encodes CAISEGQRGTNNEQFF.

The rearrangement links TRBV5-1 to TRBJ2-5, with D possibly being TRBD1 (5 bases). Trimming took 4 bases from V and 4 from J, leaving 11 bases between them. CDR1 and CDR2 from the germline V gene are SGHRS and YFSETQ. The length of the CDR3 is 13 residues. In nucleotides, the CDR3 is TGCGCCAGCAGCGGGGCTTTCGGAGAGACCCAGTACTTC. Encoded protein: CASSGAFGETQYF.

The chain uses TRBV7-8 and TRBJ1-2; 8 nucleotides line up with TRBD1. V lost 5 bases to trimming and J lost 8 bases; unmatched junction nucleotides: 7. The CDR3 has 13 residues. The V gene's germline CDR1 is SGHVS and CDR2 FQNEAQ. The CDR3 reads CASSPPGQAGYTF. The CDR3 nucleotides read TGTGCCAGCAGCCCACCGGGACAGGCGGGCTACACCTTC.

The chain combines TRBV13 with TRBJ1-4; D gene ambiguous. The V end was cut by 5 bases, the J end by 5 bases, with 12 bases between. This CDR3 comprises 14 residues. Germline values: CDR1 PRHDT, CDR2 FYEKMQ (reference sequence). CDR3 in DNA: TGTGCCAGCAGCCAACCGCGCTTAAATGAAAAACTGTTTTTT. This codes for CASSQPRLNEKLFF.

The chain carries TRBV5-1 and TRBJ1-4, with a weak D call TRBD1 (6 bases). CDR1 is SGHRS, CDR2 YFSETQ, per germline. Trimming took 0 bases from V and 4 from J, leaving 13 bases between them. The CDR3 is 16 amino acids. In nucleotides, the CDR3 is TGCGCCAGCAGCTTGGGCAGGGGCGGTGGTAATGAAAAACTGTTTTTT. It encodes CASSLGRGGGNEKLFF.

This clone was counted once. The chain links TRBV6-6 to TRBJ1-2; 7 nucleotides match TRBD1. V lost 6 bases and J lost 7; bases outside the gene matches: 14. The germline CDR1 and CDR2 sequences are MNHNY and SVGAGI (reference sequence). CDR3 length: 15 amino acids. This CDR3 reads CASSKIHGTEFGYTF. In DNA form, the CDR3 reads TGTGCCAGCAGCAAAATTCATGGGACAGAGTTTGGCTACACCTTC.

V and J are TRBV9 and TRBJ2-3; D is uncertain. Germline V gene lookup returns CDR1 SGDLS and CDR2 YYNGEE. This CDR3 comprises 11 residues. V lost 2 bases to trimming and J lost 7 bases, with 5 bases between them. In DNA, the CDR3 is TGTGCCAGCAGCGTGGCCCATACGCAGTATTTT. This encodes CASSVAHTQYF.

The DNA for the CDR3 is TGTGCCAGCAGTCAGACAGTCAGAGCTAGCACAGATACGCAGTATTTT. This encodes CASSQTVRASTDTQYF. The chain employs TRBV27 and TRBJ2-3; D is perhaps TRBD1 (5 bases). With 5 bases removed from V and 0 bases from J, the gap between germline ends came to 15 bases. In germline, CDR1 is MNHEY, CDR2 SMNVEV (reference sequence). CDR3 length equals 16 residues.

The CDR3 region is CASSLGQGHYGYTF. For the CDR3, the DNA is TGCGCCAGCAGCTTAGGACAGGGGCACTATGGCTACACCTTC. The rearrangement uses TRBV5-1 and TRBJ1-2; 9 bases fit TRBD1. Trimming removed 2 bases from V and 3 bases from J; junction bases left unmatched: 2. The length of the CDR3 is 14 residues. Germline assignment: CDR1 SGHRS and CDR2 YFSETQ.